Below are 27 T cell receptor beta chains sequenced from a single sample in a study of blood T cells in healthy people across ages. Alongside a J-beta primer mix, a sample-barcoded 5' primer served in a second PCR lasting roughly 7 to 11 cycles. TCRdb passed the 5' RACE reads through MiXCR, listing each CDR3 protein once. Among some 550,000 distinct CDR3 sequences, around 50% were seen once, and the ten largest hold under 30%. The sample was blood. The receptors derive from a man of 80 years or more in good health.

This clonotype was counted between two and nine times. The chain uses TRBV9 and TRBJ2-5; TRBD1 agrees at 8 bases. The J call is in doubt because the DNA end fits TRBJ2-7 better. The germline V gene encodes CDR1 SGDLS and CDR2 YYNGEE. The CDR3 length is 16 residues. The CDR3 region is CASSVRPGRGQDEQYF. The CDR3 nucleotides read TGTGCCAGCAGCGTACGACCGGGCAGGGGGCAGGACGAGCAGTACTTC.

The chain couples TRBV7-9 to TRBJ1-1; 7 bases map to TRBD1. Germline V gives CDR1 SEHNR, CDR2 FQNEAQ (reference sequence). J gave up 10 bases and V 5 bases, and 7 bases lay outside the gene matches. CDR3 length: 12 amino acids. The CDR3 DNA reads TGTGCCAGCAGCCCAGGGGGACGGGCAGCTTTCTTT. As protein: CASSPGGRAAFF.

Many counts were recorded for this clonotype. This chain connects TRBV12-3 or TRBV12-4 to TRBJ2-7; D might be TRBD1 (6 bases). Trimming removed 6 bases at V and 2 bases at J, with 23 bases between. The CDR3 is 17 amino acids. For the CDR3, the DNA is TGTGCCAGCAGCCTGGGGGCTGAGTCCAGGGTCCCCTACGAGCAGTACTTC. Translation gives CASSLGAESRVPYEQYF.

The CDR3 here is CASSETGGSYGYTF. The CDR3 DNA is TGTGCCAGCAGCGAGACAGGGGGTAGCTATGGCTACACCTTC. The chain uses TRBV3-1 and TRBJ1-2; 9 bases match TRBD1. The germline V gene has CDR1 LGHDT and CDR2 YNNKEL (reference sequence). CDR3 length equals 14 residues. The trim removed 5 bases at V and 4 bases at J, leaving 5 bases unmatched.

As regards this clonotype: This could be a read error, since a much larger clone is one nucleotide away. The V gene is TRBV12-3 or TRBV12-4, the J gene TRBJ1-1, with TRBD1 matching 7 bases. This CDR3 contains 13 residues. Trimming at V came to 11 bases and at J to 1 base, leaving 7 bases not matched to a gene. CDR3 bases: TGTGCCTGCACCCGGGACAGGAACACTGAAGCTTTCTTT. It encodes CACTRDRNTEAFF.

This rearrangement joins TRBV28 to TRBJ2-7; D is tentatively TRBD1 or TRBD2 (5 bases each). The CDR3 consists of 14 residues. Between the trimmed V and J ends, which lost 3 bases and 2 bases, there was a span of 11 bases. The germline V gene has CDR1 MDHEN and CDR2 SYDVKM. CDR3 in amino acids: CASSLRGPPYEQYF. CDR3 in DNA: TGTGCCAGCAGTTTGAGGGGCCCTCCCTACGAGCAGTACTTC.

This clonotype was recorded many times. The chain is built from TRBV28 and TRBJ1-4; D might be TRBD1 (5 bases). This CDR3 contains 14 residues. In germline, CDR1 is MDHEN, CDR2 SYDVKM. The V and J ends lost 1 base and 8 bases respectively, with 11 bases between them. This CDR3 reads CASSLYGASEKLFF. CDR3 nucleotides: TGTGCCAGCAGTTTATACGGGGCCTCAGAAAAACTGTTTTTT.

This clonotype was counted between two and nine times. The rearrangement uses TRBV7-2 and TRBJ2-5; 10 positions match TRBD1. Germline CDR1 reads SGHTA; CDR2 reads FQGNSA. The CDR3 length is 15 residues. The J segment lost 11 bases and the V segment lost 5 bases, leaving 14 bases of the junction unmatched. CDR3 loop: CASSRTRDRGGEQYF. The CDR3 nucleotides read TGTGCCAGCAGCCGAACACGGGACAGGGGCGGGGAGCAGTACTTC.

The chain couples TRBV27 to TRBJ2-7; a possible D gene is TRBD2 (5 bases). The tail of the sequence fits TRBJ2-5 better, so the J call may be wrong. The CDR3 is made up of 14 amino acids. The germline gives CDR1 MNHEY, CDR2 SMNVEV (reference sequence). DNA for the CDR3: TGTGCCAGCAGTCCTGGAGGCCATGGAGGGACCCAGTACTTC. Its protein product is CASSPGGHGGTQYF.

The chain is built from TRBV10-3 and TRBJ2-2; D not resolved. V was clipped by 3 bases and J by 0 bases, with 11 bases between them. Per germline, CDR1 ENHRY and CDR2 SYGVKD. This CDR3 contains 16 residues. CDR3 in amino acids: CAISESAPTNTGELFF. As DNA, the CDR3 is TGTGCCATCAGTGAATCAGCACCTACGAACACCGGGGAGCTGTTTTTT.

The gene calls are TRBV25-1 and TRBJ2-5, with 8 positions matching TRBD2. The CDR3 runs 12 residues. Germline V gives CDR1 MGHDK, CDR2 SYGVNS. Losses at the gene ends were 7 bases for V and 5 bases for J; bases not matched to a gene: 3. This CDR3 is CASTTSAETQYF. The CDR3 region has the DNA TGTGCCAGCACGACTAGCGCCGAGACCCAGTACTTC.

The J gene is TRBJ2-7, the V gene TRBV9; TRBD2 is a possible D gene (5 bases). Trimming shortened V by 4 bases and J by 1 base, and 12 bases separated the two germline ends. CDR1 is SGDLS, CDR2 YYNGEE, per germline. The CDR3 is made up of 14 amino acids. CDR3 sequence reads: CASSPHGDSYEQYF. Written as DNA, the CDR3 is TGTGCCAGCAGCCCCCACGGGGATTCCTACGAGCAGTACTTC.

V gene TRBV5-5 combines with J gene TRBJ1-1; tentatively, D is TRBD1 (6 bases). V was cut by 2 bases and J by 2 bases, with 13 bases left in between. The CDR3 is 15 amino acids. The germline gives CDR1 SGHKS, CDR2 YYEKEE (reference sequence). The CDR3, as DNA: TGTGCCAGCAGCTTCCGGGACACCTCAAACACTGAAGCTTTCTTT. It yields the protein CASSFRDTSNTEAFF.

This rearrangement joins TRBV7-2 to TRBJ2-1; D is undetermined. Germline V gives CDR1 SGHTA, CDR2 FQGNSA. This CDR3 region has 15 residues. Trimming removed 5 bases at V and 3 bases at J, with 14 bases between. The CDR3 DNA reads TGTGCCAGCAGCCGACCCCCCTTGGGCTACAATGAGCAGTTCTTC. Protein sequence: CASSRPPLGYNEQFF.

This clonotype came up a few times. The V call is TRBV2, the J call TRBJ2-2, with TRBD1 as a possible D gene (5 bases). The CDR3 runs 13 residues. V was trimmed by 5 bases and J by 7 bases, leaving 11 bases between them. The germline CDR1 and CDR2 sequences are SNHLY and FYNNEI. The CDR3 region has the DNA TGTGCCAGCAGTAAAGGGGAAGACGGGGAGCTGTTTTTT. Protein product: CASSKGEDGELFF.

CDR3 DNA: TGTGCCAGCAGTTTAGTAGGGACTAGCGGGAGGGCCGGTTACAATGAGCAGTTCTTC. Its protein is CASSLVGTSGRAGYNEQFF. The gene calls are TRBV12-3 or TRBV12-4 and TRBJ2-1, with 16 positions matching TRBD2. Trimming at V came to 1 base and at J to 4 bases, leaving 7 bases not matched to a gene. The CDR3 has 19 residues.

In its sample, this clonotype was seen many times. The chain combines TRBV7-9 with TRBJ2-3; 7 nucleotides align to TRBD1. The CDR3 spans 14 residues. Trimming cost V 6 bases and J 2 bases; bases outside gene matches: 5. Germline CDR1 reads SEHNR; CDR2 reads FQNEAQ (reference sequence). The CDR3 loop is CASRPGQSTDTQYF. CDR3 sequence (DNA): TGTGCCAGCAGGCCGGGACAGTCCACAGATACGCAGTATTTT.

This clonotype occurred a few times. CDR3 nucleotide sequence: TGTGCCAGCAGCCGGGACAGGGGCTGGGAGACCCAGTACTTC. Translated: CASSRDRGWETQYF. The chain employs TRBV4-2 and TRBJ2-5; 10 bases agree with TRBD1. The CDR3 covers 14 residues. CDR1 is LGHNA and CDR2 is YNFKEQ in the germline V gene. J gave up 5 bases and V 4 bases, and 4 bases lay outside the gene matches.

This clonotype was seen a handful of times. The chain links TRBV4-2 to TRBJ2-1, with D possibly being TRBD2 (6 bases). Germline loops: CDR1 LGHNA, CDR2 YNFKEQ. V was cut by 0 bases and J by 9 bases, with 24 bases left in between. The CDR3 is 18 amino acids. The CDR3 sequence: CASSQDRASATRVREQFF. DNA of the CDR3: TGTGCCAGCAGCCAAGATCGGGCTAGCGCCACCCGGGTTCGTGAGCAGTTCTTC.

The CDR3 reads CASSQLPQDTQYF. The CDR3 bases are TGCGCCAGCAGCCAACTTCCCCAAGATACGCAGTATTTT. The chain couples TRBV4-3 to TRBJ2-3; no clear D. Trimming stripped 2 bases from V and 5 bases from J, with 8 bases between. Germline V CDR1 and CDR2: LGHNA, YSLEER. The CDR3 runs 13 residues.

This clonotype has more than one count but fewer than ten. The chain recombines TRBV20-1 with TRBJ2-1; 9 positions match TRBD2. This CDR3 has 15 amino acids. The germline CDR1 and CDR2 sequences are DFQATT and SNEGSKA (reference sequence). Trimming at V came to 4 bases and at J to 10 bases, leaving 14 bases not matched to a gene. The CDR3 sequence is CSATSPGTSSGEQFF. The DNA for the CDR3 is TGCAGTGCTACATCCCCCGGGACTAGCAGTGGAGAGCAGTTCTTC.

The rearrangement uses TRBV19 and TRBJ2-3; 7 nucleotides line up with TRBD2. V was pared by 8 bases and J by 9 bases, with 5 bases of the junction left unmatched. Germline assignment: CDR1 LNHDA and CDR2 SQIVND (reference sequence). The CDR3 spans 11 residues. The CDR3 here is CASHSGSTQYF. CDR3 sequence (DNA): TGTGCCAGTCATAGCGGGTCGACGCAGTATTTT. Combining the CDR3 with reference TRBV19 and TRBJ2-3 gives the whole variable domain DGGITQSPKYLFRKEGQNVTLSCEQNLNHDAMYWYRQDPGQGLRLIYYSQIVNDFQKGDIAEGYSVSREKKESFPLTVTSAQKNPTAFYLCASHSGSTQYFGPGTRLTVL.

The chain couples TRBV28 to TRBJ2-7, with 12 bases that match TRBD1. This CDR3 has 14 amino acids. V dropped 2 bases and J dropped 8; count of bases not matched to a gene: 4. The germline gives CDR1 MDHEN, CDR2 SYDVKM. The CDR3 sequence: CASSLGTGGLQQYF. CDR3 sequence (DNA): TGTGCCAGCAGTTTAGGGACAGGGGGCCTTCAGCAGTACTTC.

The chain recombines TRBV3-1 with TRBJ1-2; TRBD1 agrees at 11 bases. The CDR3 is made up of 15 amino acids. The V gene end was trimmed by 4 bases and the J gene end by 2 bases; junction bases not matched to a gene: 3. Per the germline V gene, CDR1 is LGHDT and CDR2 is YNNKEL (reference sequence). Written as DNA, the CDR3 is TGTGCCAGCAGCCGGGACAGGGGGAACAACTATGGCTACACCTTC. Residues: CASSRDRGNNYGYTF.

This clonotype was seen at least ten times. The chain has TRBV7-9 and TRBJ1-1; 7 nucleotides line up with TRBD1. CDR1 and CDR2 (germline): SEHNR, FQNEAQ (reference sequence). V dropped 4 bases and J dropped 5; count of bases not matched to a gene: 16. The length of the CDR3 is 17 residues. This chain's CDR3 is CASSSTLLQGKRTEAFF. For the CDR3, the DNA is TGTGCCAGCAGCTCAACCCTCTTACAGGGGAAGAGGACTGAAGCTTTCTTT.

The chain is built from TRBV4-2 and TRBJ1-1, with 7 bases fitting TRBD1. V shed 2 bases and J 0 bases; nucleotides not matched to a gene: 6. The germline V gene has CDR1 LGHNA and CDR2 YNFKEQ. The CDR3 covers 16 residues. The CDR3 DNA reads as TGTGCCAGCAGCCAAAGGGGGCAGGGAGTGAACACTGAAGCTTTCTTT. This translates into CASSQRGQGVNTEAFF.

V and J are TRBV7-2 and TRBJ1-2, with TRBD1 matching 8 bases. The V segment lost 5 bases and the J segment 3 bases; nucleotides outside the gene matches: 14. The CDR3 totals 17 residues. Germline values: CDR1 SGHTA, CDR2 FQGNSA. CDR3 in DNA: TGTGCCAGCAGCCCCTCAGAGGGACAGGTGTTTCACTATGGCTACACCTTC. Amino acids: CASSPSEGQVFHYGYTF. Full variable domain (outside the CDR3, taken from reference TRBV7-2 and TRBJ1-2): GAGVSQSPSNKVTEKGKDVELRCDPISGHTALYWYRQSLGQGLEFLIYFQGNSAPDKSGLPSDRFSAERTGGSVSTLTIQRTQQEDSAVYLCASSPSEGQVFHYGYTFGSGTRLTVV.